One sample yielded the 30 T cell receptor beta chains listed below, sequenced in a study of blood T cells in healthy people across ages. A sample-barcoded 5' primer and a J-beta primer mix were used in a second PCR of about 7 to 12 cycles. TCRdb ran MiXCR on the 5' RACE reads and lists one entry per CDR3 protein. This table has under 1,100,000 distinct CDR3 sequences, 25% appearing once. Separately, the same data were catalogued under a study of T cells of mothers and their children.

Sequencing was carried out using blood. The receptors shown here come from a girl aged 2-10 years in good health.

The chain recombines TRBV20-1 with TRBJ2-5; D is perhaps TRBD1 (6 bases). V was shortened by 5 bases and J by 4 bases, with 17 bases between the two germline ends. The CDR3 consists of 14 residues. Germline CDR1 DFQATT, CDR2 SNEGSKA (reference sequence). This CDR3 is CSALDSAGGETQYF. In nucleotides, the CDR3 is TGCAGTGCTCTGGACAGTGCTGGGGGAGAGACCCAGTACTTC.

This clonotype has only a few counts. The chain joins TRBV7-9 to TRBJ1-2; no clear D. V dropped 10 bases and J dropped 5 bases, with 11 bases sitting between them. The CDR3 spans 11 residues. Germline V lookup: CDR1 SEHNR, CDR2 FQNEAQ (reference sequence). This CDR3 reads CATLGSYGYTF. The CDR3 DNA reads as TGTGCCACACTGGGGAGTTATGGCTACACCTTC.

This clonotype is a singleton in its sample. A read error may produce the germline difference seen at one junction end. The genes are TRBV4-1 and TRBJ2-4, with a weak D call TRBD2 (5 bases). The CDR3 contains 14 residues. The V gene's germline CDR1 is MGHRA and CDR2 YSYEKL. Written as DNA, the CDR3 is TGCACCAGCAGCCAAGTTCCGGGGATGAACATTCAGTACTTC. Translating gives CTSSQVPGMNIQYF.

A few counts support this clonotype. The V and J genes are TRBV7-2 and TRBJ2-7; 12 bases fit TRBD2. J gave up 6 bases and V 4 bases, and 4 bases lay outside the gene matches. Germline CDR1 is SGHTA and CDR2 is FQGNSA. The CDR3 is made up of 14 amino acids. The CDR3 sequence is CASSSLAGGLEQYF. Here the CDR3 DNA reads TGTGCCAGCAGCTCCCTAGCGGGGGGGCTCGAGCAGTACTTC.

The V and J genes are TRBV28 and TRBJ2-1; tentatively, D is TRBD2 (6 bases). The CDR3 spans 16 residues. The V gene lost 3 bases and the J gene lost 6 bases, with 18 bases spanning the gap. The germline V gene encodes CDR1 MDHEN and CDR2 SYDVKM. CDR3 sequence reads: CASSFPGGDQSNEQFF. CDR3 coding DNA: TGTGCCAGCAGTTTCCCCGGCGGGGACCAAAGCAATGAGCAGTTCTTC.

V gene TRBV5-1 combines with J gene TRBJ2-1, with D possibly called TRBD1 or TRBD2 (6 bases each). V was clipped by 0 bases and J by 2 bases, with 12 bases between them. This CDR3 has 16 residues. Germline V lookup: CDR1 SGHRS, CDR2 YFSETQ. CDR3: CASSLEGGPTYNEQFF. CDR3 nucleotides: TGCGCCAGCAGCTTGGAGGGGGGCCCCACCTACAATGAGCAGTTCTTC. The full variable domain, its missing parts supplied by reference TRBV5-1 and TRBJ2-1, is KAGVTQTPRYLIKTRGQQVTLSCSPISGHRSVSWYQQTPGQGLQFLFEYFSETQRNKGNFPGRFSGRQFSNSRSEMNVSTLELGDSALYLCASSLEGGPTYNEQFFGPGTRLTVL.

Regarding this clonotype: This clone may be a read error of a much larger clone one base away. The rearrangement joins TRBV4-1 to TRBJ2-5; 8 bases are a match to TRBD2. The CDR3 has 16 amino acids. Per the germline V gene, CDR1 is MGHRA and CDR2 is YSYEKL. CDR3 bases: TGCGCCAGCGGCCAAGAACCGCGGGAGGACGGAGAGACCCAGTACTTC. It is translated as CASGQEPREDGETQYF.

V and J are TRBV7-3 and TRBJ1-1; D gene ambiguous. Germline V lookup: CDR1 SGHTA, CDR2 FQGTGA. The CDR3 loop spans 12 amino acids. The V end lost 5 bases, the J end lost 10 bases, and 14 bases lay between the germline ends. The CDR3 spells CASSPSPGIAFF. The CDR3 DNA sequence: TGTGCCAGCAGCCCCTCACCCGGAATAGCTTTCTTT.

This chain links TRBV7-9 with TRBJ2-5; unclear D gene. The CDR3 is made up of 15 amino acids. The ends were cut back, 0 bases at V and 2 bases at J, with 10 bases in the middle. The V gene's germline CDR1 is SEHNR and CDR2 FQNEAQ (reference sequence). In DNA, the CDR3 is TGTGCCAGCAGCTTAGCCCCCAATGGTCAAGAGACCCAGTACTTC. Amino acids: CASSLAPNGQETQYF.

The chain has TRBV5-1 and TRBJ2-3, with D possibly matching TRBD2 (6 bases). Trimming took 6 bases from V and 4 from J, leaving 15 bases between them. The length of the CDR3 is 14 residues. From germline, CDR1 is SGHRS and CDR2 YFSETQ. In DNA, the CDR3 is TGCGCCAGCACCCGTGGAGGGGAGGCAGATACGCAGTATTTT. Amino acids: CASTRGGEADTQYF.

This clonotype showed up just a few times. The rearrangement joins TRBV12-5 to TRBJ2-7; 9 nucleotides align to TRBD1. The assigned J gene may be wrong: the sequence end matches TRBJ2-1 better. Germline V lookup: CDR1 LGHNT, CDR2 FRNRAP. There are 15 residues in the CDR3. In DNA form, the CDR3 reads TGTGCTAGTGGTCTGCTCGGGACAGGGATGGATGAGCAGTTCTTC. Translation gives CASGLLGTGMDEQFF.

The CDR3 protein is CASSQGQGDKRETQYF. CDR3 DNA: TGTGCCAGCAGCCAAGGGCAGGGGGACAAGCGAGAGACCCAGTACTTC. The rearrangement uses TRBV11-2 and TRBJ2-5, with 7 bases lining up with TRBD1. Germline CDR1 is SGHAT and CDR2 is FQNNGV. The CDR3 loop spans 16 amino acids. The V and J ends lost 5 bases and 4 bases, in that order; junction bases with no gene match: 13.

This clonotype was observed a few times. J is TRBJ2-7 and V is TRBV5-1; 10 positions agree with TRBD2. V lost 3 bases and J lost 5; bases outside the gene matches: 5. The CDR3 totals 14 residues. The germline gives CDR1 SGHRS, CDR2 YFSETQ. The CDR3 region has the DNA TGCGCCAGCAGCTCGGACCTAGCGGGGGACGAGCAGTACTTC. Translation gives CASSSDLAGDEQYF.

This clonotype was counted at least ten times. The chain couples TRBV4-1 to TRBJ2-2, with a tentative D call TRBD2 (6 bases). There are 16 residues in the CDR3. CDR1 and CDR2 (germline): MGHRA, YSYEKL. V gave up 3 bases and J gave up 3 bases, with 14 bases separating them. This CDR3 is CASSQRGGPHTGELFF. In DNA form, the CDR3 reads TGCGCCAGCAGCCAGAGGGGAGGCCCCCACACCGGGGAGCTGTTTTTT.

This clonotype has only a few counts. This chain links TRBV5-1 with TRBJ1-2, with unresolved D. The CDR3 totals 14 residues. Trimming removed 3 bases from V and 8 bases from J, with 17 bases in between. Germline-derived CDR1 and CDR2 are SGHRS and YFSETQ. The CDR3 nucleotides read TGCGCCAGCAGCTCGAGTTTATCTTCGTACGGCTACACCTTC. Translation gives CASSSSLSSYGYTF.

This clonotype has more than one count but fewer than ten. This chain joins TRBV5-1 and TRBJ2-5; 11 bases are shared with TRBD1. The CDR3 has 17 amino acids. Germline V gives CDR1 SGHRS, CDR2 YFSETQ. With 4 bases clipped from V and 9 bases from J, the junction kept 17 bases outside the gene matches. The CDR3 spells CASSIGTGGGVAESQYF. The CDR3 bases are TGCGCCAGCAGCATCGGGACAGGGGGTGGTGTTGCCGAGTCCCAGTACTTC.

CDR3 sequence: CASSLEQSTDTQYF. CDR3 coding DNA: TGCGCCAGCAGCTTGGAACAAAGCACAGATACGCAGTATTTT. J is TRBJ2-3 and V is TRBV5-1; D not resolved. From germline, CDR1 is SGHRS and CDR2 YFSETQ. V gave up 0 bases and J gave up 0 bases, with 5 bases separating them. CDR3 length equals 14 residues.

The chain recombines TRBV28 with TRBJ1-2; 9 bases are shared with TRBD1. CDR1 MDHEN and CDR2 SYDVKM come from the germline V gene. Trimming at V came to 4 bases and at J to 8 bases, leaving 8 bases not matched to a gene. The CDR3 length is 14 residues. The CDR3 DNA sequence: TGTGCCAGCAGTTCGGGACAGGGAATATACGGCTACACCTTC. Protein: CASSSGQGIYGYTF.

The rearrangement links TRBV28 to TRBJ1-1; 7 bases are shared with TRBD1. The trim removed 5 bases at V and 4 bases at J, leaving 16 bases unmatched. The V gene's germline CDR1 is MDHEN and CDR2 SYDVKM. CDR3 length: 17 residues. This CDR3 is CASSPGTAFATLTEAFF. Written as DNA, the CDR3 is TGTGCCAGCAGTCCCGGGACAGCCTTCGCCACTCTCACTGAAGCTTTCTTT. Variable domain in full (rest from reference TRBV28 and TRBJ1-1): DVKVTQSSRYLVKRTGEKVFLECVQDMDHENMFWYRQDPGLGLRLIYFSYDVKMKEKGDIPEGYSVSREKKERFSLILESASTNQTSMYLCASSPGTAFATLTEAFFGQGTRLTVV.

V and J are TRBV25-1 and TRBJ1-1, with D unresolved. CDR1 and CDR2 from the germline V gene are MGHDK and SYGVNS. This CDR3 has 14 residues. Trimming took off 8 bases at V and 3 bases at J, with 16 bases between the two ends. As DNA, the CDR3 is TGTGCCAGCGCCAACAACCCGGAGGACACTGAAGCTTTCTTT. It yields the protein CASANNPEDTEAFF.

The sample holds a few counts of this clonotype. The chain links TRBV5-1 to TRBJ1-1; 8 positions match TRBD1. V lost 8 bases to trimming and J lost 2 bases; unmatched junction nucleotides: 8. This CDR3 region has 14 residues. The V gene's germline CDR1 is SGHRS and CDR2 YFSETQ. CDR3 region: CASNPTGVNTEAFF. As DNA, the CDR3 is TGCGCCAGTAATCCGACAGGGGTCAACACTGAAGCTTTCTTT.

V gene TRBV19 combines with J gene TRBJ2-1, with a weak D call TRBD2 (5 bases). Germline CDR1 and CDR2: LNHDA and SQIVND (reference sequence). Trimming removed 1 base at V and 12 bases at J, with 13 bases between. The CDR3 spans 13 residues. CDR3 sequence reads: CASSIASEGGQFF. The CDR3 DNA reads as TGTGCCAGTAGTATAGCTTCCGAAGGAGGGCAGTTCTTC. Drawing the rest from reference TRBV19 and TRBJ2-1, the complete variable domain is DGGITQSPKYLFRKEGQNVTLSCEQNLNHDAMYWYRQDPGQGLRLIYYSQIVNDFQKGDIAEGYSVSREKKESFPLTVTSAQKNPTAFYLCASSIASEGGQFFGPGTRLTVL.

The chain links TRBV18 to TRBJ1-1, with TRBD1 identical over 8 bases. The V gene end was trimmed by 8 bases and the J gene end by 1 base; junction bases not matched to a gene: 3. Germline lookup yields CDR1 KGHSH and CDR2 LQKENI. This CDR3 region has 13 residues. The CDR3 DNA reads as TGTGCCAGCCAAGGACAGGGGAACACTGAAGCTTTCTTT. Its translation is CASQGQGNTEAFF.

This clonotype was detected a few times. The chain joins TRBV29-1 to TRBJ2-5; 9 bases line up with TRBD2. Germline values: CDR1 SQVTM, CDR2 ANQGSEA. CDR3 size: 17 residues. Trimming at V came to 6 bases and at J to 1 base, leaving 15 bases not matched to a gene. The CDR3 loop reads CSVLTSGKPQLQETQYF. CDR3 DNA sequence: TGCAGCGTCCTGACTAGCGGTAAACCCCAGCTCCAAGAGACCCAGTACTTC.

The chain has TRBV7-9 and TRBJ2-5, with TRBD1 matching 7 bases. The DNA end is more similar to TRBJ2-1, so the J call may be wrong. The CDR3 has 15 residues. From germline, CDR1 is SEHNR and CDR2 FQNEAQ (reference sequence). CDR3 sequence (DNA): TGTGCCAGCAGCGCCAGGGGGAGCAGCAGGAATGAGCAGTTCTTC. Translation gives CASSARGSSRNEQFF.

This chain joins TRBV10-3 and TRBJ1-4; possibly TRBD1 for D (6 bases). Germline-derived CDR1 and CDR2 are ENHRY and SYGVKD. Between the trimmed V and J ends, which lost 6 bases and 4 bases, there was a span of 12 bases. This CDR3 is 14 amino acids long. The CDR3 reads CAISEDSDNEKLFF. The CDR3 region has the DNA TGTGCCATCAGCGAGGACAGTGATAATGAAAAACTGTTTTTT.

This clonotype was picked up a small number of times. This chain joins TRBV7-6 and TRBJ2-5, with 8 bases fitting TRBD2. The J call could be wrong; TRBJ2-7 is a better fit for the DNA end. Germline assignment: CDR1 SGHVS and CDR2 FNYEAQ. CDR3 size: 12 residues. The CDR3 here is CASRGLGHEQYF. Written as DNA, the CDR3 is TGTGCCAGCAGGGGACTAGGCCACGAGCAGTACTTC.

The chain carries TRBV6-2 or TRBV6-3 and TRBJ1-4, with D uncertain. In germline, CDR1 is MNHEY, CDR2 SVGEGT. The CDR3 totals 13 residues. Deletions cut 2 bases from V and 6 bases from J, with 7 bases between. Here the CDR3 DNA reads TGTGCCAGCAGTTACCGGGATCATGAAAAACTGTTTTTT. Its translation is CASSYRDHEKLFF.

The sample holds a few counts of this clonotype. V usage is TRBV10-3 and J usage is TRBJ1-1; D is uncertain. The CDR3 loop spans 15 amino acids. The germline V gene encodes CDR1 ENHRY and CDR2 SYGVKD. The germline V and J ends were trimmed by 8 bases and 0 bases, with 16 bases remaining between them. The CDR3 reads CAIGALEYVNTEAFF. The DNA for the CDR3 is TGTGCCATCGGTGCCCTGGAATACGTGAACACTGAAGCTTTCTTT.

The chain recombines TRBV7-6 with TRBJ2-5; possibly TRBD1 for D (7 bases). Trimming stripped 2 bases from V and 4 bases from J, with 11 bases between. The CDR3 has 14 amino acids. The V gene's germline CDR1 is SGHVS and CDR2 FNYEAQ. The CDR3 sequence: CASSLWQGGETQYF. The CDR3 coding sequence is TGTGCCAGCAGCTTATGGCAGGGGGGAGAGACCCAGTACTTC.